A single sample is the source of the 20 T cell receptor beta chains below, sequenced in a study of blood T cell repertoires in COVID-19. Some clones are missing from TCRdb's copy, which holds only in-frame ones; the method was immunoSEQ multiplex PCR. The sample includes about 260,000 clones, 70% to 90% seen only once; the top ten take more than 0.95%. The sample taken for sequencing was PBMCs or T cells enriched from blood (not recorded which). Source of these receptors: a woman aged 40 to 50 with acute COVID-19.

The rearrangement links TRBV6-5 to TRBJ1-2, with TRBD1 identical over 8 bases. Germline V gives CDR1 MNHEY, CDR2 SVGAGI. The CDR3 is made up of 15 amino acids. J lost 4 bases, V lost 7 bases, and 11 bases had no gene match. The CDR3 DNA sequence: TGTGCCAGCAAAACCAGGGGGCGAGGCGCCTATGGCTACACCTTC. Its protein product is CASKTRGRGAYGYTF.

V usage is TRBV5-5 and J usage is TRBJ2-6; D is undetermined. The CDR3 runs 16 residues. V was trimmed by 0 bases and J by 0 bases, leaving 7 bases between them. Germline loops: CDR1 SGHKS, CDR2 YYEKEE (reference sequence). The CDR3 region is CASSLVEFSGANVLTF. In nucleotides, the CDR3 is TGTGCCAGCAGCTTGGTGGAGTTCTCTGGGGCCAACGTCCTGACTTTC.

The V gene is TRBV19, the J gene TRBJ1-4; D is uncertain. From germline, CDR1 is LNHDA and CDR2 SQIVND (reference sequence). The CDR3 is 13 residues long. Trimming took 7 bases from V and 4 from J, leaving 10 bases between them. The CDR3, as DNA: TGTGCCAGTAATTTTAAGCTTAATGAAAAACTGTTTTTT. It encodes CASNFKLNEKLFF.

The J gene is TRBJ1-6, the V gene TRBV10-3, with D perhaps TRBD1 (6 bases). The ends were cut back, 8 bases at V and 5 bases at J, with 16 bases in the middle. The CDR3 length is 15 residues. Germline lookup yields CDR1 ENHRY and CDR2 SYGVKD. The CDR3 DNA sequence: TGTGCCATCGGTCGGGCAGGGGAAAATAATTCACCCCTCCACTTT. It translates to CAIGRAGENNSPLHF.

This chain links TRBV7-2 with TRBJ2-1, with D tentatively TRBD1 (5 bases). CDR3 length equals 13 residues. Looked up from germline, CDR1 is SGHTA and CDR2 is FQGNSA. V was pared by 2 bases and J by 10 bases, with 12 bases between. The CDR3 nucleotides are TGTGCCAGCAGCTTAACGAGAAGACAGGAGCAGTTCTTC. Its protein product is CASSLTRRQEQFF.

The chain joins TRBV30 to TRBJ2-7; 9 bases align to TRBD2. The CDR3 loop spans 17 amino acids. The junction had 17 bases not matched to a gene; V was cut back by 4 bases and J by 4 bases. Germline V gene data show CDR1 as GTSNPN and CDR2 as SVGIG (reference sequence). CDR3 protein: CAWTVWTSALILYEQYF. CDR3 DNA sequence: TGTGCCTGGACCGTCTGGACTAGCGCGCTTATATTGTACGAGCAGTACTTC.

V and J are TRBV18 and TRBJ2-7; D is possibly TRBD1 (6 bases). This CDR3 region has 14 residues. Germline V gene sequence: CDR1 KGHSH, CDR2 LQKENI. Trimming took 4 bases from V and 3 from J, leaving 13 bases between them. In DNA form, the CDR3 reads TGTGCCAGCTCACTGGCCGGGACACTCTACGAGCAGTACGTC. Translated, it gives CASSLAGTLYEQYV.

V gene TRBV3-1 (or the pseudogene TRBV3-2) combines with J gene TRBJ2-1; 8 nucleotides agree with TRBD1. CDR3 size: 15 residues. Germline V gene lookup returns CDR1 LGHDT and CDR2 YNNKEL (reference sequence). Trimming at V came to 1 base and at J to 8 bases, leaving 7 bases not matched to a gene. The CDR3 coding sequence is TGTGCCAGCAGCCAAGCCCAGGGGGCGGTCCATGAGCAGTTCTTC. Its translation: CASSQAQGAVHEQFF.

The V and J genes are TRBV4-2 and TRBJ2-3; TRBD1 is a possible D gene (6 bases). CDR3 length equals 14 residues. V lost 1 base to trimming and J lost 5 bases, with 10 bases between them. Germline V gene lookup returns CDR1 LGHNA and CDR2 YNFKEQ. CDR3 residues: CASSQVQGGDTQYF. DNA of the CDR3: TGTGCCAGCAGCCAAGTACAGGGCGGAGATACGCAGTATTTT.

This chain uses TRBV4-1 with TRBJ1-3; TRBD1 might be the D (5 bases). The CDR3 covers 16 residues. Trimming took off 1 base at V and 0 bases at J, with 10 bases between the two ends. Germline values: CDR1 MGHRA, CDR2 YSYEKL. CDR3 coding DNA: TGCGCCAGCAGCCAAGGCAGGGCCTACTCTGGAAACACCATATATTTT. Amino acids: CASSQGRAYSGNTIYF.

J is TRBJ1-2 and V is TRBV9; unclear D gene. CDR1 is SGDLS, CDR2 YYNGEE, per germline. Deletions cut 4 bases from V and 4 bases from J, with 17 bases between. This CDR3 region has 15 residues. As DNA, the CDR3 is TGTGCCAGCAGCCGGCTCGGGTCGGGATCCTATGGCTACACCTTC. It is translated as CASSRLGSGSYGYTF.

The table lists this clone with a few counts. V usage is TRBV28 and J usage is TRBJ1-5; 7 positions match TRBD1. The CDR3 is made up of 15 amino acids. Germline V lookup: CDR1 MDHEN, CDR2 SYDVKM. The junction had 8 bases not matched to a gene; V was cut back by 4 bases and J by 5 bases. The CDR3 spells CASSSTDRPDQPQHF. For the CDR3, the DNA is TGTGCCAGCAGTTCAACGGACAGGCCTGATCAGCCCCAGCATTTT.

J is TRBJ1-4 and V is TRBV19; possible D gene TRBD1, 6 bases. Germline V gives CDR1 LNHDA, CDR2 SQIVND (reference sequence). Between the trimmed V and J ends, which lost 4 bases and 5 bases, there was a span of 26 bases. The CDR3 sequence is 19 residues long. The CDR3 region is CASSSGRDTIIELNEKLFF. CDR3 coding DNA: TGTGCCAGTAGTAGTGGAAGGGACACGATAATAGAACTAAATGAAAAACTGTTTTTT.

The chain joins TRBV27 to TRBJ2-7, with TRBD2 matching over 12 bases. After removal of 2 bases from V and 5 bases from J, the junction contained 10 bases not matched to a gene. Germline V CDR1 and CDR2: MNHEY, SMNVEV (reference sequence). The CDR3 sequence is 17 residues long. The CDR3 coding sequence is TGTGCCAGCAGTTTACCCTCAAGACTAGCGGGAGAGCACGAGCAGTACTTC. Protein: CASSLPSRLAGEHEQYF.

This clone was observed a single time. The V call is TRBV5-1, the J call TRBJ1-2, with 9 bases fitting TRBD1. Losses at the gene ends were 0 bases for V and 6 bases for J; bases not matched to a gene: 6. This CDR3 contains 15 residues. Germline CDR1 SGHRS, CDR2 YFSETQ. The CDR3 loop is CASSLEGQGVDGYTF. For the CDR3, the DNA is TGCGCCAGCAGCTTGGAGGGACAGGGAGTAGATGGCTACACCTTC.

CDR3 nucleotide sequence: TGTGCCAGCAGCCAGGGCCGGGACAGCTATGGCTACACCTTC. Amino acid sequence: CASSQGRDSYGYTF. This chain connects TRBV3-1 (or the pseudogene TRBV3-2) to TRBJ1-2, with 7 bases lining up with TRBD1. In germline, CDR1 is LGHDT, CDR2 YNNKEL (reference sequence). This CDR3 has 14 residues. With V trimmed by 3 bases and J by 4 bases, 5 bases remained unmatched.

The chain carries TRBV4-1 and TRBJ2-1; maybe TRBD2 (5 bases). Germline loops: CDR1 MGHRA, CDR2 YSYEKL. V was pared by 1 base and J by 5 bases, with 12 bases between. The CDR3 is made up of 15 amino acids. The CDR3 coding sequence is TGCGCCAGCAGCCAAGTTACGGGATTGAACAATGAGCAGTTCTTC. Its translation: CASSQVTGLNNEQFF.

The J gene is TRBJ1-3, the V gene TRBV19, with D possibly TRBD1 on 6 matching bases. V was pared by 4 bases and J by 3 bases, with 13 bases between. CDR3 length: 15 amino acids. Germline values: CDR1 LNHDA, CDR2 SQIVND (reference sequence). DNA for the CDR3: TGTGCCAGTAGTAACACGAGGGGGTTTGGAAACACCATATATTTT. Its translation is CASSNTRGFGNTIYF.

The rearrangement uses TRBV19 and TRBJ1-2; D is undetermined. This CDR3 comprises 15 residues. The V end was cut by 4 bases, the J end by 8 bases, with 20 bases between. The germline CDR1 and CDR2 sequences are LNHDA and SQIVND (reference sequence). The CDR3 loop is CASSTVQSRVWGYTF. In DNA, the CDR3 is TGTGCCAGTAGTACCGTCCAGTCGAGGGTTTGGGGCTACACCTTC.

V and J are TRBV7-3 and TRBJ1-3; 9 nucleotides agree with TRBD1. V dropped 4 bases and J dropped 4; count of bases not matched to a gene: 2. CDR1 and CDR2 from the germline V gene are SGHTA and FQGTGA. This CDR3 spans 14 amino acids. Here the CDR3 DNA reads TGTGCCAGCAGCTCAGGACAGGGGGGAAACACCATATATTTT. It is translated as CASSSGQGGNTIYF.